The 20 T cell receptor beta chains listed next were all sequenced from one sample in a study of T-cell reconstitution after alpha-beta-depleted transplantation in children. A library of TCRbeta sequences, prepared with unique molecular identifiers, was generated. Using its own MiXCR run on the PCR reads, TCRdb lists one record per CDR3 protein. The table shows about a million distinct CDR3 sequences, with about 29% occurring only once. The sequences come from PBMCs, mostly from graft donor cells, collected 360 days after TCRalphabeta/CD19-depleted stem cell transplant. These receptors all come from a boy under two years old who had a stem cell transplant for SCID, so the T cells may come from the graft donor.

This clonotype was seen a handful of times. The CDR3 DNA sequence: TGTGCCAGCAGTTTACCCCAGGGGAAAGATAGCAATCAGCCCCAGCATTTT. Its protein product is CASSLPQGKDSNQPQHF. The V gene is TRBV12-3 or TRBV12-4, the J gene TRBJ1-5; D is perhaps TRBD1 (6 bases). The CDR3 is 17 residues long. Trimming took off 2 bases at V and 0 bases at J, with 14 bases between the two ends.

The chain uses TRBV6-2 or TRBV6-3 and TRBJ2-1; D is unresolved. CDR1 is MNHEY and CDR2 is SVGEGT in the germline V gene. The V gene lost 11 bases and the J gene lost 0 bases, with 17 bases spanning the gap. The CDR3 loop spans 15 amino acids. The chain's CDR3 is CASRVRGSSYNEQFF. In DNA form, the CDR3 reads TGTGCCTCCCGCGTCCGAGGTAGCTCCTACAATGAGCAGTTCTTC.

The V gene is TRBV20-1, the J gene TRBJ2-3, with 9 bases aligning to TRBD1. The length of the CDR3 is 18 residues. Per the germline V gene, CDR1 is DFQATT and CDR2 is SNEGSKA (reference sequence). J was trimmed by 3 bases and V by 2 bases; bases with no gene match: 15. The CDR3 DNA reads TGCAGTGCTAGATATCGTCCTACAGGGGGCGTCTGGACAGATACGCAGTATTTT. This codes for CSARYRPTGGVWTDTQYF.

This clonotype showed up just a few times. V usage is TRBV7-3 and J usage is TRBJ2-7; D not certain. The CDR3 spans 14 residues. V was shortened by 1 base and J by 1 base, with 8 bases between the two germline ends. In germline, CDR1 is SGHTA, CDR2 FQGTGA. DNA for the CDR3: TGTGCCAGCAGCTTAATGCCCGGTTCCTACGAGCAGTACTTC. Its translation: CASSLMPGSYEQYF.

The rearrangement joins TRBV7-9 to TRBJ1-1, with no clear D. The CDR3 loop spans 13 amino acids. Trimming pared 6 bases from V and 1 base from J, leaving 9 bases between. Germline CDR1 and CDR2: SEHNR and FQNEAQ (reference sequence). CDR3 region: CASRVGQNTEAFF. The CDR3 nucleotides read TGTGCCAGCAGAGTTGGCCAGAACACTGAAGCTTTCTTT.

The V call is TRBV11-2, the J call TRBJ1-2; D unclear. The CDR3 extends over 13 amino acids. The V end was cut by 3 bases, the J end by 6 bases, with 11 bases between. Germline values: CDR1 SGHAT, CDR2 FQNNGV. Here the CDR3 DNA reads TGTGCCAGCAGCTTCGACGGCGTGAATGGCTACACCTTC. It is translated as CASSFDGVNGYTF.

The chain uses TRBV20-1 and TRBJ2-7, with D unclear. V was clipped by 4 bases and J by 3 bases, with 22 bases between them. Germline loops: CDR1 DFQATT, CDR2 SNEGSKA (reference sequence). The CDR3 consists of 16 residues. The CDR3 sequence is CSANSLTGQIHYEQYF. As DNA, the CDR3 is TGCAGTGCTAACTCCCTCACGGGCCAAATACACTACGAGCAGTACTTC.

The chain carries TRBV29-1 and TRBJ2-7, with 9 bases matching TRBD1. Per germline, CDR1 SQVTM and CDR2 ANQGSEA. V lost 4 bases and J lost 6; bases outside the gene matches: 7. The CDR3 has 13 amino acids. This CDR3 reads CSVAGTGLLEQYF. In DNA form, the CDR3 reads TGCAGCGTTGCCGGGACAGGGCTCCTCGAGCAGTACTTC.

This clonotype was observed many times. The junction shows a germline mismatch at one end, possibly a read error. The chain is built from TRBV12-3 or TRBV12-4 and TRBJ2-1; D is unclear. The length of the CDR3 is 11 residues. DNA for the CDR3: TGTGCCAGCAGTCTTGACTGGTCAAACACCTTC. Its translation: CASSLDWSNTF.

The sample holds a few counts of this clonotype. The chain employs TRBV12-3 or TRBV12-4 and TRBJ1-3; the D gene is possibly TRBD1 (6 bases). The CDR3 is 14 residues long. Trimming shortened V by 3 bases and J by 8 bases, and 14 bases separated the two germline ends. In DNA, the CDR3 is TGTGCCAGCAGTTTTACGGGACACGGGGACACCATATATTTT. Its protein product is CASSFTGHGDTIYF.

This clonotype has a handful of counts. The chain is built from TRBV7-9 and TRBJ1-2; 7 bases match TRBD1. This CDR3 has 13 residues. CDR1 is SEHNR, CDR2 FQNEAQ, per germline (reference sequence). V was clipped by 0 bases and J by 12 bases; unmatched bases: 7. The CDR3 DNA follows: TGTGCCAGCAGCTTAGCCCACGGACAGGAACACACCTTC. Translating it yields CASSLAHGQEHTF. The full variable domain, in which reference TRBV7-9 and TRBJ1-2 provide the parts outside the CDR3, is DTGVSQNPRHKITKRGQNVTFRCDPISEHNRLYWYRQTLGQGPEFLTYFQNEAQLEKSRLLSDRFSAERPKGSFSTLEIQRTEQGDSAMYLCASSLAHGQEHTFGSGTRLTVV.

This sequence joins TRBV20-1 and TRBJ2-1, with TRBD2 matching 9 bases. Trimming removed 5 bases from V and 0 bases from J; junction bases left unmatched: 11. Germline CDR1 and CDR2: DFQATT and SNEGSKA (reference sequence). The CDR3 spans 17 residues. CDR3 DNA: TGCAGTGCTTTCCCTAGCGGGGCCAACCCCTCCTACAATGAGCAGTTCTTC. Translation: CSAFPSGANPSYNEQFF.

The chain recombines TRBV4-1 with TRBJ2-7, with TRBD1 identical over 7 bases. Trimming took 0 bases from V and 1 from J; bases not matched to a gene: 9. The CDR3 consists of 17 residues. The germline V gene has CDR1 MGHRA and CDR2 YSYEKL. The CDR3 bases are TGCGCCAGCAGCCAAGACCCACAGGGGTTCTTGTCCTACGAGCAGTACTTC. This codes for CASSQDPQGFLSYEQYF.

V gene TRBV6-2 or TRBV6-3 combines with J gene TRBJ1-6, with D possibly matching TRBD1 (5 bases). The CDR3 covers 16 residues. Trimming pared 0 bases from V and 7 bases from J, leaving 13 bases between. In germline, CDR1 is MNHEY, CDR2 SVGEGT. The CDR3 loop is CASSYSRRESNSPLHF. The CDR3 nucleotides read TGTGCCAGCAGTTACTCCCGCAGGGAGTCGAATTCACCCCTCCACTTT.

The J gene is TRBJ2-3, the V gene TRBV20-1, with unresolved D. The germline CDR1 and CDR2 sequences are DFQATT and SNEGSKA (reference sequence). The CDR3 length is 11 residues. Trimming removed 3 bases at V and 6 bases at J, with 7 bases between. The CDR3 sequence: CSASLRDTQYF. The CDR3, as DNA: TGCAGTGCTAGTTTAAGGGATACGCAGTATTTT.

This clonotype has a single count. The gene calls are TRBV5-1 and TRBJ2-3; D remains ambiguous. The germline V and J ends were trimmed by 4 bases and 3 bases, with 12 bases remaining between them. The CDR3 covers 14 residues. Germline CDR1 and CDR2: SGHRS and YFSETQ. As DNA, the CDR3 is TGCGCCAGCAGCGCCACCTTCGCGACAGATACGCAGTATTTT. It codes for CASSATFATDTQYF.

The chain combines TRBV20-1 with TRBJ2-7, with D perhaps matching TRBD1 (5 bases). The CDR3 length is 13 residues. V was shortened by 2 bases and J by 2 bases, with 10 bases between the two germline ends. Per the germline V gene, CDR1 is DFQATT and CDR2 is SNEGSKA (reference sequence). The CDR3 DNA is TGCAGTGCTAGAAGGGGTGCCCCCTACGAGCAGTACTTC. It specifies CSARRGAPYEQYF.

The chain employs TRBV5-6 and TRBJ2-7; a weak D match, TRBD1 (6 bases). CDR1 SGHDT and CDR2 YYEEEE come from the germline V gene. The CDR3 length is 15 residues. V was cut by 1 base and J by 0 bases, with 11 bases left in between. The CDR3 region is CASSLIGTISYEQYF. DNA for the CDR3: TGTGCCAGCAGCTTGATTGGGACAATCTCCTACGAGCAGTACTTC.

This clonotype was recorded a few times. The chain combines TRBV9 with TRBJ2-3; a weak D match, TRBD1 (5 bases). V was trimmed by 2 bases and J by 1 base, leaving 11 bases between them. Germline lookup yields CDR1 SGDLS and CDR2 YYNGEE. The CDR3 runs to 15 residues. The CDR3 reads CASSVQGSRTDTQYF. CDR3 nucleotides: TGTGCCAGCAGCGTCCAGGGTAGCCGCACAGATACGCAGTATTTT.

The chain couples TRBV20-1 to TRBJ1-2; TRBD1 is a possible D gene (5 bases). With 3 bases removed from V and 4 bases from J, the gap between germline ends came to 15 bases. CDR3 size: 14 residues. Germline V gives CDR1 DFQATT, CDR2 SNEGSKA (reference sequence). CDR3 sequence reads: CSASGSGQIYGYTF. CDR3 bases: TGCAGTGCTAGTGGGTCAGGGCAAATCTATGGCTACACCTTC.